This note documents a single TCR beta chain sequence. Within the sample, other DNA sequences also encode this same CDR3. These data originate in a study of shared clonotypes between healthy human individuals. Investigators divided CD4+ cells into CD45RA+ naive and CD45RA-negative memory subsets. Germline assignment: CDR1 MGHRA and CDR2 YSYEKL. The CDR3 spans 15 residues. V dropped 1 base and J dropped 2; count of bases not matched to a gene: 2. The method was immunoSEQ multiplex PCR; TCRdb's version includes in-frame clones alone and lacks a portion of them. The sample yields some 1,400,000 clones, approximately 96% seen once.

The clonotype originates from a man aged 25-40 years in good health. V usage is TRBV4-1 and J usage is TRBJ2-1, with 7 nucleotides matching TRBD1. The sequencing sample was made of naive CD4+ T cells sorted from blood. As to subset: CD45RA+ positively selected. Here the CDR3 reads CASSQGQGAYNEQFF. In DNA, the CDR3 is TGCGCCAGCAGCCAAGGCCAGGGGGCCTACAATGAGCAGTTCTTC.